Following are 5 T cell receptor beta chains from one sample sequenced in a study of T-cell reconstitution after alpha-beta-depleted transplantation in children. Unique molecular identifiers featured in how the TCRbeta library was prepared. TCRdb re-derived calls from the PCR reads in MiXCR, one entry per CDR3 protein. The table has some 260,000 distinct CDR3 sequences, more than 20% seen once. Specimen: PBMCs, mostly from graft donor cells, collected 360 days after TCRalphabeta/CD19-depleted stem cell transplant. The receptors originated from a female patient aged 2-10 years who had a stem cell transplant for congenital amegakaryocytic thrombocytopenia, so the T cells may come from the graft donor.

This clonotype showed up just a few times. The rearrangement uses TRBV2 and TRBJ1-5; D perhaps matches TRBD1 (6 bases). V gave up 8 bases and J gave up 1 base, with 12 bases separating them. Germline V gene data show CDR1 as SNHLY and CDR2 as FYNNEI. The CDR3 is made up of 14 amino acids. In DNA, the CDR3 is TGTGCCAGCCGGGGGGACATGAGCAATCAGCCCCAGCATTTT. Amino acid sequence: CASRGDMSNQPQHF.

This chain uses TRBV9 with TRBJ1-1; tentative D call: TRBD1 (6 bases). V was clipped by 0 bases and J by 5 bases, with 11 bases between them. CDR1 and CDR2 from the germline V gene are SGDLS and YYNGEE. This CDR3 has 14 amino acids. The chain's CDR3 is CASSVGGGQTEAFF. The CDR3, as DNA: TGTGCCAGCAGCGTAGGGGGGGGGCAGACTGAAGCTTTCTTT.

This clonotype has a single count. The chain carries TRBV25-1 and TRBJ1-4; D unresolved. Trimming left V 4 bases short and J 4 bases short, with 13 bases between. This CDR3 region has 15 residues. CDR1 is MGHDK, CDR2 SYGVNS, per germline. This CDR3 is CASSVSGPLNEKLFF. CDR3 nucleotides: TGTGCCAGCAGTGTCTCCGGGCCTCTTAATGAAAAACTGTTTTTT.

This clonotype was recorded a few times. J is TRBJ2-5 and V is TRBV3-1; D may be TRBD1 (6 bases). Germline CDR1 is LGHDT and CDR2 is YNNKEL (reference sequence). Trimming removed 5 bases at V and 5 bases at J, with 12 bases between. The CDR3 runs to 13 residues. The CDR3 here is CASSYRVGETQYF. CDR3 bases: TGTGCCAGCAGCTACAGGGTGGGGGAGACCCAGTACTTC.

The rearrangement links TRBV20-1 to TRBJ1-1, with D possibly being TRBD1 (5 bases). Trimming took 1 base from V and 0 from J, leaving 15 bases between them. CDR1 and CDR2 from the germline V gene are DFQATT and SNEGSKA (reference sequence). The CDR3 runs to 16 residues. The CDR3 nucleotides read TGCAGTGCTAGAGGCCGGTCGGGGGTTCTGAACACTGAAGCTTTCTTT. Protein product: CSARGRSGVLNTEAFF.